This T cell receptor beta chain was captured in a study of shared clonotypes between healthy human individuals. Across the whole study: CD4 naive cells filled three plates per donor, CD4 memory three, CD8 naive two and CD8 memory one. Whole-study findings and limits: Shared clonotypes across all four donors exceeded non-shared ones in generation probability.

Donors included only healthy HIV-negative adults lacking recent acute infections or vaccinations. With regard to this clone: Its antigen is as yet unknown.

This CDR3 has 14 residues. Germline assignment: CDR1 SGHKS and CDR2 YYEKEE (reference sequence). V dropped 1 base and J dropped 7 bases, with 12 bases sitting between them. Measured with immunoSEQ multiplex PCR; TCRdb has only the in-frame clones, and not every one. The sample includes 2 million to 2.5 million clones, roughly 95% of them seen just once. The material sequenced was naive CD4+ T cells sorted from blood. Subset of the sample: CD45RA+ positively selected. This chain connects TRBV5-5 to TRBJ1-3, with D unresolved. The TCR sequence derives from a man in his late teens or twenties in good health. CDR3 DNA: TGTGCCAGCAGCTTGTCAACGGACGGGAACACCATATATTTT. Translated: CASSLSTDGNTIYF.